The clone carrying this T cell receptor (beta chain) was seen ten or more times. The sample is drawn from a study of T cells in Graves' hyperthyroidism and ophthalmopathy. V was shortened by 1 base and J by 3 bases, with 13 bases between the two germline ends. This CDR3 has 15 amino acids. Germline lookup yields CDR1 SGHTA and CDR2 FQGNSA. Researchers took RNA transcripts and amplified the TCR beta CDR3 regions from them. The primer set for the first-round RT-PCR of the TCR CDR3 was HTBI. One entry per CDR3 protein results from TCRdb running MiXCR on the multiplex PCR reads. The table lists approximately 350,000 distinct CDR3 sequences, about 16% of them singletons.

The chain uses TRBV7-2 and TRBJ2-7; D ambiguous. Source material: blood. The sequence was collected from a woman aged 55-69 years with Graves' ophthalmopathy. The CDR3 is CASSLGSGRDYEQYF. The CDR3 DNA reads as TGTGCCAGCAGCTTAGGCTCTGGACGCGACTACGAGCAGTACTTC.